A selection of T cell receptor beta chains follows, all from one sample in a study of blood T cell repertoires in COVID-19. Using immunoSEQ multiplex PCR, the repertoire was profiled, and TCRdb retains in-frame clones only, with some absent. This sample has about 100,000 clones, with just under 85% found just once. Sample: peripheral blood. The receptors derive from a man aged 50 to 59 with active or convalescent COVID-19. Both conserved end residues are part of each CDR3. Fields, in order: D gene, J gene, clone size, V gene, CDR3 DNA, CDR3 protein. A D gene is named only where the DNA matches it firmly. Clone sizes are given selectively: once, few, many, or a class where the clone is expanded.

D: TRBD1; J: TRBJ2-7; size: NA; V: TRBV3-1/TRBV3-2; DNA: TGTGCCAGCAGGGATCTTGGACAGGGGAACGAGCAGTACTTC; CDR3: CASRDLGQGNEQYF
D: NA; J: TRBJ2-4; size: NA; V: TRBV6-1; DNA: TGTGCCAGCAGTGAAGCGCGGGGCGGGAACGTGGGCGACATTCAGTACTTC; CDR3: CASSEARGGNVGDIQYF
D: TRBD1; J: TRBJ1-1; size: NA; V: TRBV7-3; DNA: TGTGCCAGCAGCACGGCAGGGGGCGGAACTGAAGCTTTCTTT; CDR3: CASSTAGGGTEAFF
D: NA; J: TRBJ1-1; size: NA; V: TRBV6-4; DNA: TGTGCCAGCAGTGACGGGAGGGTTCGGACTGAAGCTTTCTTT; CDR3: CASSDGRVRTEAFF
D: TRBD2; J: TRBJ2-5; size: NA; V: TRBV10-3; DNA: TGTGCCATCAGTGAGGTACTAGCGGGAGAAGGAGAGACCCAGTACTTC; CDR3: CAISEVLAGEGETQYF
D: NA; J: TRBJ2-1; size: few; V: TRBV7-6; DNA: TGTGCCAGCAGCGACAGACTAGACGAGCAGTTCTTC; CDR3: CASSDRLDEQFF
D: NA; J: TRBJ1-5; size: few; V: TRBV2; DNA: TGTGCCAGCAGTGAAGAAGGGGGAATCACGCCCCAGCATTTT; CDR3: CASSEEGGITPQHF
D: NA; J: TRBJ2-5; size: NA; V: TRBV6-2/TRBV6-3; DNA: TGTGCCAGCAGTTACGAGAGTACCGGAGCAGAGACCCAGTACTTC; CDR3: CASSYESTGAETQYF
D: NA; J: TRBJ1-4; size: many; V: TRBV19; DNA: TGTGCCAGTAGTACCTCAGACAGACCTAATGAAAAACTGTTTTTT; CDR3: CASSTSDRPNEKLFF
D: TRBD1; J: TRBJ2-1; size: NA; V: TRBV7-3; DNA: TGTGCCAGCAGTTTTCAGGGGGCAAGGGAGCAGTTCTTC; CDR3: CASSFQGAREQFF
D: TRBD2; J: TRBJ2-1; size: NA; V: TRBV5-1; DNA: TGCGCCAGCAGACGGGGACTAGCGGGAGGGTCGAGCTCCTACAATGAGCAGTTCTTC; CDR3: CASRRGLAGGSSSYNEQFF
D: NA; J: TRBJ2-1; size: NA; V: TRBV12-3/TRBV12-4; DNA: TGTGCCAGCAGTTTGAGAGAGAATGAGCAGTTCTTC; CDR3: CASSLRENEQFF
D: NA; J: TRBJ1-6; size: NA; V: TRBV3-1/TRBV3-2; DNA: TGTGCCAGCAGCCAAGATCGCGCCTACTCACCCCTCCACTTT; CDR3: CASSQDRAYSPLHF
D: TRBD1; J: TRBJ2-5; size: NA; V: TRBV15; DNA: TGTGCCACCAGCAGGGACACCGGGACAGGGAAACGGGAGACCCAGTACTTC; CDR3: CATSRDTGTGKRETQYF
D: TRBD2; J: TRBJ2-3; size: NA; V: TRBV24-1; DNA: TGTGCCACCAGTGATTCAGACCCAGGGAAAGGACTAGCGGGACTCACAGATACGCAGTATTTT; CDR3: CATSDSDPGKGLAGLTDTQYF
D: NA; J: TRBJ2-1; size: NA; V: TRBV9; DNA: TGTGCCAGCAGCGTATCGGCAATAGGGGGTACACAGTTCTTC; CDR3: CASSVSAIGGTQFF